The clone carrying this TCR beta chain was recorded a few times. Its antigen is currently unknown. The germline V gene encodes CDR1 SGHTA and CDR2 FQGNSA. Trimming removed 3 bases from V and 8 bases from J; junction bases left unmatched: 11. This CDR3 is 16 amino acids long. The data belong to a study of CD8 T cells in ankylosing spondylitis. Points from the study as a whole: Certain motif variants had earlier been reported in reactive arthritis synovial fluid and blood. Characteristic, it appeared, of ankylosing spondylitis blood was a TCR beta motif of several highly homologous variants. In ankylosing spondylitis patients, matched synovial fluid reportedly showed significant enrichment of disease-linked clones. A CD8+ phenotype characterized the disease-linked clones, which were relatively rare in peripheral blood.

Quantitative 5'-RACE with molecular barcodes was used to make the TCR beta libraries. TCRdb re-derived calls from the 5' RACE reads in MiXCR, one entry per CDR3 protein. Among about 450,000 distinct CDR3 sequences listed, approximately 26% were seen once. The receptor was derived from a male donor with ankylosing spondylitis. Source material: blood, either unsorted or a sorted T cell fraction (not recorded which). V is TRBV7-2 and J is TRBJ2-1, with 9 positions matching TRBD1. The DNA of the CDR3 is TGTGCCAGCAGCTTCCAGGGCGGACAGGGGATCTATGAGCAGTTCTTC. The encoded protein is CASSFQGGQGIYEQFF.